The next 5 T cell receptor beta chains were all read from a single sample in a study of cytomegalovirus exposure and HLA in healthy donors. The PCR had 60 Vbeta and 13 Jbeta primers. Sequencing used immunoSEQ multiplex PCR; TCRdb keeps in-frame clones, though not all of them. The table lists over 150,000 clones, roughly 85% of them singletons. Specimen: PBMCs. Receptor source: a woman under 40 in good health and CMV-seronegative.

This clone was detected only a few times. The chain is built from TRBV29-1 and TRBJ1-2; 8 bases match TRBD1. Unmatched junction bases numbered 8, after V lost 3 bases and J lost 5 bases. CDR1 is SQVTM, CDR2 ANQGSEA, per germline. The length of the CDR3 is 14 residues. The CDR3 DNA reads as TGCAGCGTTGATAGGCAGGGGGCAGGGTATGGCTACACCTTC. Its protein product is CSVDRQGAGYGYTF.

This chain's CDR3 is CAWEPGQGVNEQYF. In DNA, the CDR3 is TGTGCCTGGGAACCGGGACAGGGCGTCAACGAGCAGTACTTC. V usage is TRBV30 and J usage is TRBJ2-7, with 9 bases lining up with TRBD1. Germline V gene lookup returns CDR1 GTSNPN and CDR2 SVGIG (reference sequence). J was trimmed by 5 bases and V by 5 bases; bases with no gene match: 10. The length of the CDR3 is 14 residues.

This chain connects TRBV9 to TRBJ1-1; D not certain. The CDR3 has 12 residues. V was pared by 0 bases and J by 5 bases, with 5 bases between. The germline V gene encodes CDR1 SGDLS and CDR2 YYNGEE. CDR3 bases: TGTGCCAGCAGCGTAGGGGAGACTGAAGCTTTCTTT. Its protein is CASSVGETEAFF.

The V call is TRBV7-9, the J call TRBJ2-5, with D perhaps matching TRBD2 (6 bases). The DNA end is a closer match to TRBJ2-7, so the J assignment may be wrong. This CDR3 has 13 residues. Germline loops: CDR1 SEHNR, CDR2 FQNEAQ (reference sequence). CDR3 loop: CASSTRLDYEQYF. CDR3 nucleotide sequence: TGTGCCAGCAGCACTAGACTAGACTACGAGCAGTACTTC.

The rearrangement links TRBV19 to TRBJ2-2; 7 nucleotides align to TRBD2. This CDR3 spans 15 amino acids. The junction had 4 bases not matched to a gene; V was cut back by 6 bases and J by 0 bases. The germline V gene has CDR1 LNHDA and CDR2 SQIVND (reference sequence). DNA of the CDR3: TGTGCCAGTAGCCTACGGGGGGCGAACACCGGGGAGCTGTTTTTT. Its protein product is CASSLRGANTGELFF.